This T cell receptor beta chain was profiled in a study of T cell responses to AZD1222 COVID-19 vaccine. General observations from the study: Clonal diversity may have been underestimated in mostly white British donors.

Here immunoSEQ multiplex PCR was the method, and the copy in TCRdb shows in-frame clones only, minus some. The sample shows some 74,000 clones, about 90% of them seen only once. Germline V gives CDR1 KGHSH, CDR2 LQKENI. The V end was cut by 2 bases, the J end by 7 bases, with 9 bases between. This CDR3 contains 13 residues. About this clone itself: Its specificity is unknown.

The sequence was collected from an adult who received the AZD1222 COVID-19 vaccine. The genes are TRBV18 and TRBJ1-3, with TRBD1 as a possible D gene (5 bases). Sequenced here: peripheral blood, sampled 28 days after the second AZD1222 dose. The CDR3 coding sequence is TGTGCCAGCTCACCAGGCGGGGGGAACACCATATATTTT. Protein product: CASSPGGGNTIYF.